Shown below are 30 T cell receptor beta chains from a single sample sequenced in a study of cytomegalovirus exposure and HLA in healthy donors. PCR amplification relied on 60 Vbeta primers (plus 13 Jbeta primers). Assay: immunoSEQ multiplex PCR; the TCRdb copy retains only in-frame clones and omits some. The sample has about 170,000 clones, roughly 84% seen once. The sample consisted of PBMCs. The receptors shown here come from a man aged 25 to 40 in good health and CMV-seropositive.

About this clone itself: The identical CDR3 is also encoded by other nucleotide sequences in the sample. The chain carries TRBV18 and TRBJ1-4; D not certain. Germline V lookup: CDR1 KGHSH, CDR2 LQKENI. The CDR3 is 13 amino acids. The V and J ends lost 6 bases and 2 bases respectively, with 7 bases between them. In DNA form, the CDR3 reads TGTGCCAGCTCCTACCGTACTAATGAAAAACTGTTTTTT. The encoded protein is CASSYRTNEKLFF.

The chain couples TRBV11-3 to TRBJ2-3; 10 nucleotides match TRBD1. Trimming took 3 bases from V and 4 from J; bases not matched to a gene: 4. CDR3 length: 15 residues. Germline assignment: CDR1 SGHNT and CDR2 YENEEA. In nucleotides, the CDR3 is TGTGCCAGCAGCTTTGGGACAGGGGCCCCAGATACGCAGTATTTT. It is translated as CASSFGTGAPDTQYF.

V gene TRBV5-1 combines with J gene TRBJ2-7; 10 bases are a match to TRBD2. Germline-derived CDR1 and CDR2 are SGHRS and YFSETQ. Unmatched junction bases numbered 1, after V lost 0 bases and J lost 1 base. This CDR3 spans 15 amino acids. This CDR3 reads CASSLGTSGSYEQYF. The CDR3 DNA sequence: TGCGCCAGCAGCTTGGGGACTAGCGGATCCTACGAGCAGTACTTC.

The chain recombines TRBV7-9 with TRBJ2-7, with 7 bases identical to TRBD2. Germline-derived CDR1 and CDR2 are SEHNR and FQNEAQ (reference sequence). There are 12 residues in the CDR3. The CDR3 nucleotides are TGTTCCAGCAGCCTTGGGGGGGACGAGCAGTACGTC. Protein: CSSSLGGDEQYV.

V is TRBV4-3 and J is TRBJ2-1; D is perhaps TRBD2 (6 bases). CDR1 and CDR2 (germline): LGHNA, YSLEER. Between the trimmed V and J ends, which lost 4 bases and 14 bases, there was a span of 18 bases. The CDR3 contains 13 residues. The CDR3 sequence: CASSPHGGGLEFF. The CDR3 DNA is TGCGCCAGCAGCCCCCATGGTGGGGGACTGGAGTTCTTC.

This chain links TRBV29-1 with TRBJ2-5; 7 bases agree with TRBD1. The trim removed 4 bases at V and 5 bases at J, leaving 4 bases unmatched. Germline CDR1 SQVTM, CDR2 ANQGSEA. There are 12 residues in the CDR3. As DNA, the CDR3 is TGCAGCGTTGTTTACAGGGGCGAGACCCAGTACTTC. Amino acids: CSVVYRGETQYF.

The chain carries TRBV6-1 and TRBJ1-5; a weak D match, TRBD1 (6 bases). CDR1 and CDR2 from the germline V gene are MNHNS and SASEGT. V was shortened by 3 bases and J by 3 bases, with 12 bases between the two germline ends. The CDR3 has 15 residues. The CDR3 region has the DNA TGTGCCAGCAGTGATTGGCAGGGGAACAATCAGCCCCAGCATTTT. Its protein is CASSDWQGNNQPQHF.

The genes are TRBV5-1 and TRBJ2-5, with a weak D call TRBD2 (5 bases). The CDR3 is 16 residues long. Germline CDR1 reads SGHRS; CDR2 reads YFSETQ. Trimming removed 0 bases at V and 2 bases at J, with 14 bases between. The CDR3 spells CASSLAGVRVQETQYF. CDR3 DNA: TGCGCCAGCAGCTTGGCCGGGGTGAGAGTTCAAGAGACCCAGTACTTC.

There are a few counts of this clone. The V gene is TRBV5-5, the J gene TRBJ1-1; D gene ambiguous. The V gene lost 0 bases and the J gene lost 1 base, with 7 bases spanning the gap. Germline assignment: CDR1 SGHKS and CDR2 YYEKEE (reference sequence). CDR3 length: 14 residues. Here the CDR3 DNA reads TGTGCCAGCAGCTTGGGGGCCAAGAACACTGAAGCTTTCTTT. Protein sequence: CASSLGAKNTEAFF.

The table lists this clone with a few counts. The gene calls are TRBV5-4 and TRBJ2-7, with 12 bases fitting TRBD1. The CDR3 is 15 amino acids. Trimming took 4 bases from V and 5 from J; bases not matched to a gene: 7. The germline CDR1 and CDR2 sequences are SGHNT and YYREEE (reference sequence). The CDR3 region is CASSPVGQGANEQYF. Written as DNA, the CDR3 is TGTGCCAGCAGCCCGGTGGGACAGGGGGCCAACGAGCAGTACTTC.

The CDR3 region is CASSLEGLALETQYF. Here the CDR3 DNA reads TGTGCCAGCAGCTTGGAGGGACTAGCTCTGGAGACCCAGTACTTC. The gene calls are TRBV5-5 and TRBJ2-5; 9 bases map to TRBD2. The CDR3 sequence is 15 residues long. Per germline, CDR1 SGHKS and CDR2 YYEKEE (reference sequence). V lost 0 bases and J lost 5; bases outside the gene matches: 5.

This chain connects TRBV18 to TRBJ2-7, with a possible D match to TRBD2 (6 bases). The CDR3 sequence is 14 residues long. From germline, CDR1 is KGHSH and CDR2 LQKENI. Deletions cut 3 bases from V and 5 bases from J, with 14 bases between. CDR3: CASSPTGGIHEQYV. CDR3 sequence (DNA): TGTGCCAGCTCACCCACCGGAGGGATCCACGAGCAGTACGTC.

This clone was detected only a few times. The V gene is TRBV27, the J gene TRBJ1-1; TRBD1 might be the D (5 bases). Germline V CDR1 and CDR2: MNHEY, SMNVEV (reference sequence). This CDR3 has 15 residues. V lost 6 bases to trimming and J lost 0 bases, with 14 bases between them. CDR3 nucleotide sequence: TGTGCCAGCAGCCTAAGGATAGGGGTGAACACTGAAGCTTTCTTT. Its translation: CASSLRIGVNTEAFF.

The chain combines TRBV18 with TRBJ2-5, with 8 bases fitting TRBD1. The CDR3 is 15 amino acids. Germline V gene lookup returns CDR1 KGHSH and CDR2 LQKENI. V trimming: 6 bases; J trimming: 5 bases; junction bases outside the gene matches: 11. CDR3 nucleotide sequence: TGTGCCAGCTCCCTCCAGGGGGCTGTGTGGGAGACCCAGTACTTC. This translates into CASSLQGAVWETQYF. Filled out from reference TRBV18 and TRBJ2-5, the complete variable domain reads NAGVMQNPRHLVRRRGQEARLRCSPMKGHSHVYWYRQLPEEGLKFMVYLQKENIIDESGMPKERFSAEFPKEGPSILRIQQVVRGDSAAYFCASSLQGAVWETQYFGPGTRLLVL.

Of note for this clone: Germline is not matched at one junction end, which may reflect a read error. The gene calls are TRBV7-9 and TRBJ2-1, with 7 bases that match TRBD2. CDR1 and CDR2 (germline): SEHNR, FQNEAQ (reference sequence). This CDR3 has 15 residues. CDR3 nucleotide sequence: TGTTCCAGCAGCACGGGACTATTTCTAGGGAATGAGCAGTTCTTC. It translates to CSSSTGLFLGNEQFF.

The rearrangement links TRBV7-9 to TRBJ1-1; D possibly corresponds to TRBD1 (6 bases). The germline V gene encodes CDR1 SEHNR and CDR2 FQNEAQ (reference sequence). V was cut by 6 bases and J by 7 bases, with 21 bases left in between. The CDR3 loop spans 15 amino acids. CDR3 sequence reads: CASRGGWGLRGEAFF. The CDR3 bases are TGTGCCAGCAGAGGGGGTTGGGGGCTGAGGGGTGAAGCTTTCTTT.

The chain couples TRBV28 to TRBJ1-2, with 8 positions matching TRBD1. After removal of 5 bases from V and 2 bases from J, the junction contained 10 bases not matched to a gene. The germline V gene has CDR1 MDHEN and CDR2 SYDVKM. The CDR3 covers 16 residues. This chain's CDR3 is CASSPTGENLNYGYTF. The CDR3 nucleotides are TGTGCCAGCAGTCCGACAGGGGAGAACTTAAACTATGGCTACACCTTC.

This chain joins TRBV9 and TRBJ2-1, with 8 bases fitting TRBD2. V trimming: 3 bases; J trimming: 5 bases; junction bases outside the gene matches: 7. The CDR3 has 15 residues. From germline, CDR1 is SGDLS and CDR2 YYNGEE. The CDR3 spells CASSGRGGSHNEQFF. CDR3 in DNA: TGTGCCAGCAGCGGACGGGGGGGGAGCCACAATGAGCAGTTCTTC.

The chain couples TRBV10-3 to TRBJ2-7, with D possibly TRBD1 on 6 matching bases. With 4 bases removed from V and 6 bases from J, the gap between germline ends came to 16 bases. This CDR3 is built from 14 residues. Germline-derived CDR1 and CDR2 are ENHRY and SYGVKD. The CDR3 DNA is TGTGCCATCAGTGCTGTCAACAGGGTGGGCGAGCAGTACTTC. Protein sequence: CAISAVNRVGEQYF.

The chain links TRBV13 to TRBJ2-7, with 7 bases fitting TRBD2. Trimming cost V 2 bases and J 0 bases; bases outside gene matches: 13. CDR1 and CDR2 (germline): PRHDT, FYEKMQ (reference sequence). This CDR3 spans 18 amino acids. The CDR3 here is CASSLYPPGTKSSYEQYF. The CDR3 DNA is TGTGCCAGCAGCTTATACCCACCAGGGACTAAGAGCTCCTACGAGCAGTACTTC.

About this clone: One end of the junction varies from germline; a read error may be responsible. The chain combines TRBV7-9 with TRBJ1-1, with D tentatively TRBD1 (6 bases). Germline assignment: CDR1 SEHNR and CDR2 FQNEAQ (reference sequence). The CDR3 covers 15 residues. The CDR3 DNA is TGTTCCAGCAGTCTGGCGGGGGGGGCGGGGGCTGAAGCTTTCTTT. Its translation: CSSSLAGGAGAEAFF. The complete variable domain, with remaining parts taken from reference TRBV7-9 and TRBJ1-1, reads DTGVSQNPRHKITKRGQNVTFRCDPISEHNRLYWYRQTLGQGPEFLTYFQNEAQLEKSRLLSDRFSAERPKGSFSTLEIQRTEQGDSAMYLCSSSLAGGAGAEAFFGQGTRLTVV.

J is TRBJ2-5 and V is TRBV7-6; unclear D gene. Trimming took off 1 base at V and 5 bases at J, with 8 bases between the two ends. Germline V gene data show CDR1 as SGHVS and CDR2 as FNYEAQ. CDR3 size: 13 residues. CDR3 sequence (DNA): TGTGCCAGCAGCTTAGTTGGTCGGGAGACCCAGTACTTC. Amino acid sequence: CASSLVGRETQYF.

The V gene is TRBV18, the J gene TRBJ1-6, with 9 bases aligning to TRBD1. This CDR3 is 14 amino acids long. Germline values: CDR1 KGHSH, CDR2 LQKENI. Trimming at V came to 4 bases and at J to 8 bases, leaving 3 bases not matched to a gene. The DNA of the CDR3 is TGTGCCAGCTCACGGGACAGGGAGCATTCACCCCTCCACTTT. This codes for CASSRDREHSPLHF.

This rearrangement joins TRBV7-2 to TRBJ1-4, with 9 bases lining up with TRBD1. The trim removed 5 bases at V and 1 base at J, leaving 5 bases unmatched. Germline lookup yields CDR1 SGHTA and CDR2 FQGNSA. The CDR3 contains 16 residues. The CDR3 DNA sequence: TGTGCCAGCAGCCTACAGGGGGCGGGAACTAATGAAAAACTGTTTTTT. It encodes CASSLQGAGTNEKLFF.

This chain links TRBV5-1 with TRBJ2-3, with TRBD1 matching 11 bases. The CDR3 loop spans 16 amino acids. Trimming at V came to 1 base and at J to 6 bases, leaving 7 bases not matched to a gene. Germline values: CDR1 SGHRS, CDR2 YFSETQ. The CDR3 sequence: CASSLNPGQGADTQYF. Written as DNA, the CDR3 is TGCGCCAGCAGCTTGAATCCTGGACAGGGGGCCGATACGCAGTATTTT.

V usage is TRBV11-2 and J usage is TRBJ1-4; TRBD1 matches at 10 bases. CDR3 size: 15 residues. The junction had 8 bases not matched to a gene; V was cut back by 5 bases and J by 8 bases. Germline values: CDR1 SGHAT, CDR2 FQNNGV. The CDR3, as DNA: TGTGCCAGCAGCCACAGACAGGGGGCGAGAGAAAAACTGTTTTTT. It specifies CASSHRQGAREKLFF.

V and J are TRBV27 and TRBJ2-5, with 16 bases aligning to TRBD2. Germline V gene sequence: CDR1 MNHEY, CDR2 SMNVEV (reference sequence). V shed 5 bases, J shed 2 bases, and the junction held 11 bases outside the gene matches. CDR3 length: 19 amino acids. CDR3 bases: TGTGCCAGCAGTGGAGGGGGACTAGCGGGAGGGGGAAAGCAAGAGACCCAGTACTTC. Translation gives CASSGGGLAGGGKQETQYF.

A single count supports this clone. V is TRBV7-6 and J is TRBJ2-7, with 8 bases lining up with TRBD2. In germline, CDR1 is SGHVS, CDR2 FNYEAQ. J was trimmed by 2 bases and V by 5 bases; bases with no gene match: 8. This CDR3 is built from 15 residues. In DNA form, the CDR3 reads TGTGCCAGCAGCCTAATAGCGGGACCACCCTACGAGCAGTACTTC. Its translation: CASSLIAGPPYEQYF.

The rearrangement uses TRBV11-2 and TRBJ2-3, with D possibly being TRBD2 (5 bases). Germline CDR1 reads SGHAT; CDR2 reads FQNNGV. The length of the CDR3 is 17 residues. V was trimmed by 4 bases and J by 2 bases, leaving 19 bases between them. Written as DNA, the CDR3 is TGTGCCAGCAGCTGGCTTCGGACTCCAAGACCCACAGATACGCAGTATTTT. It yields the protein CASSWLRTPRPTDTQYF.

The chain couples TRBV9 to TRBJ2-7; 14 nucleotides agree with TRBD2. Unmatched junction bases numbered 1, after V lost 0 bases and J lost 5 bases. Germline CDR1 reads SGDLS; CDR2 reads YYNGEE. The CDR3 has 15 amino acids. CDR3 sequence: CASSVGGLAGDEQYF. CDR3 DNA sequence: TGTGCCAGCAGCGTAGGGGGACTAGCGGGAGACGAGCAGTACTTC.